This TCR beta chain was recovered during a study of T cell repertoires in cytomegalovirus infection. About this clonotype itself: The antigen remains undetermined. This may come from a read error, since a much larger clone is one base off. The CDR3 does not close with the conserved phenylalanine or tryptophan, likely indicating a read error.

General study results and limits: HLA-C-restricted CMV-specific TCR beta clonotypes prevailed in the ex vivo response.

In TCRdb, the reads were re-called with MiXCR into one record per CDR3 protein. Of some 600,000 distinct CDR3 sequences listed, roughly 26% are singletons. The V gene's germline CDR1 is SGHTA and CDR2 FQGTGA. There are 18 residues in the CDR3. V shed 2 bases, J shed 4 bases, and the junction held 7 bases outside the gene matches. The receptor was derived from a human donor in good health (CMV status not recorded). Some clones in this sample may be carry-over from other donors' samples. This rearrangement joins TRBV7-3 to TRBJ2-1; TRBD2 aligns across 14 bases. The sequenced sample consisted of CD8+ T cells from PBMCs. CDR3 sequence reads: CASSLGPGLAGAYNEQFS. The DNA of the CDR3 is TGTGCCAGCAGCTTAGGTCCGGGACTAGCGGGGGCTTACAATGAGCAGTTCTCC.